The following is a TCR beta chain sequence with its context. Its specificity is unknown. In germline, CDR1 is SGHDT, CDR2 YYEEEE. V lost 2 bases to trimming and J lost 9 bases, with 21 bases between them. This CDR3 contains 16 residues. These data originate in a study of T cell responses to AZD1222 COVID-19 vaccine. Overall study findings and caveats: AZD1222 recipients seropositive at baseline numbered only six or seven. The donor group comprised mostly white British people and more females; the analysis possibly underestimated clonal diversity. Rises in breadth and depth of Spike-specific TCRs came after two AZD1222 doses.

Assay used: immunoSEQ multiplex PCR; TCRdb lists only in-frame clones, some missing. The top ten hold 28% of the sample, which has 77,000 or so clones, approximately 90% seen once. This chain connects TRBV5-6 to TRBJ2-1, with D possibly matching TRBD1 (6 bases). The receptor was derived from an adult who received the AZD1222 COVID-19 vaccine. The sample consisted of peripheral blood, taken 28 days after the second AZD1222 dose. CDR3 coding DNA: TGTGCCAGCAGCTTTTATGGGGACAATTCTGCAGGTGAGCAGTTCTTC. This codes for CASSFYGDNSAGEQFF.